One sample yielded the 17 T cell receptor beta chains listed below, sequenced in a study of cytomegalovirus exposure and HLA in healthy donors. PCR amplification relied on 60 Vbeta primers (plus 13 Jbeta primers). Method: immunoSEQ multiplex PCR; TCRdb's copy keeps in-frame clones and lacks some. The data hold about 110,000 clones, with around 77% observed a single time. The sample taken for sequencing was PBMCs. These receptors all stem from a male donor in good health and CMV-seronegative.

The chain joins TRBV5-1 to TRBJ2-3; D not resolved. Trimming took off 1 base at V and 5 bases at J, with 5 bases between the two ends. Germline V gives CDR1 SGHRS, CDR2 YFSETQ. This CDR3 region has 12 residues. CDR3 sequence (DNA): TGCGCCAGCAGCTTGCAGGAAGATACGCAGTATTTT. Protein: CASSLQEDTQYF.

J is TRBJ2-5 and V is TRBV29-1; D unresolved. The better agreement between TRBJ2-7 and the DNA end casts doubt on the J call. Germline CDR1 and CDR2: SQVTM and ANQGSEA. The CDR3 spans 14 residues. The CDR3 bases are TGCAGCGTTGAAGCAGGTACACCACCCTACGAGCAGTACTTC. This translates into CSVEAGTPPYEQYF.

CDR3 bases: TGCAGTGCTAGAGCAGGGGGTGAAGCTTTCTTT. This encodes CSARAGGEAFF. The V and J genes are TRBV20-1 and TRBJ1-1, with 7 bases aligning to TRBD1. This CDR3 region has 11 residues. Germline V lookup: CDR1 DFQATT, CDR2 SNEGSKA (reference sequence). The V segment lost 1 base and the J segment 7 bases; nucleotides outside the gene matches: 0.

This sequence joins TRBV10-3 and TRBJ1-1, with 8 bases that match TRBD1. J lost 5 bases, V lost 6 bases, and 11 bases had no gene match. The CDR3 loop spans 15 amino acids. Germline CDR1 ENHRY, CDR2 SYGVKD. The CDR3 is CAIRDRDRIRTEAFF. The DNA of the CDR3 is TGTGCCATCAGGGACCGGGACAGGATACGGACTGAAGCTTTCTTT.

The chain links TRBV7-8 to TRBJ2-7, with D possibly matching TRBD1 (5 bases). Germline V gene lookup returns CDR1 SGHVS and CDR2 FQNEAQ. The V and J ends lost 3 bases and 4 bases respectively, with 10 bases between them. The length of the CDR3 is 13 residues. The CDR3 DNA is TGTGCCAGCAGCTTGGCCCAGGGTTACGAGCAGTACTTC. Protein product: CASSLAQGYEQYF. Complete variable domain (other parts from reference TRBV7-8 and TRBJ2-7): GAGVSQSPRYKVAKRGQDVALRCDPISGHVSLFWYQQALGQGPEFLTYFQNEAQLDKSGLPSDRFFAERPEGSVSTLKIQRTQQEDSAVYLCASSLAQGYEQYFGPGTRLTVT.

This chain connects TRBV5-1 to TRBJ2-7, with 9 bases matching TRBD2. The trim removed 0 bases at V and 5 bases at J, leaving 6 bases unmatched. The CDR3 is 15 residues long. Germline values: CDR1 SGHRS, CDR2 YFSETQ. CDR3 amino acids: CASSLVPSGIHEQYF. The CDR3 coding sequence is TGCGCCAGCAGCTTGGTCCCTAGCGGGATCCACGAGCAGTACTTC.

This chain joins TRBV30 and TRBJ2-6; weak D call: TRBD2 (5 bases). The CDR3 is 14 amino acids. V lost 2 bases and J 4 bases, leaving 9 bases between the germline ends. Per germline, CDR1 GTSNPN and CDR2 SVGIG (reference sequence). CDR3 amino acids: CAWSMGAGANVLTF. In DNA form, the CDR3 reads TGTGCCTGGAGTATGGGAGCCGGGGCCAACGTCCTGACTTTC.

CDR3 coding DNA: TGTGCCAGCAGGATTAGCGGGAACCCATCCGTGGCGCAGTATTTT. Protein: CASRISGNPSVAQYF. This chain uses TRBV2 with TRBJ2-3; 8 bases fit TRBD2. V shed 6 bases, J shed 10 bases, and the junction held 15 bases outside the gene matches. The CDR3 sequence is 15 residues long. In germline, CDR1 is SNHLY, CDR2 FYNNEI.

The chain carries TRBV7-2 and TRBJ2-1; 9 bases map to TRBD2. V shed 2 bases and J 5 bases; nucleotides not matched to a gene: 10. Germline V lookup: CDR1 SGHTA, CDR2 FQGNSA. The CDR3 is 17 residues long. The CDR3 DNA reads as TGTGCCAGCAGCTTATTCGCGGTCTCTAGCGGGGACAATGAGCAGTTCTTC. The encoded protein is CASSLFAVSSGDNEQFF.

The CDR3 loop reads CASSIGSDRREKLFF. The CDR3 DNA is TGTGCCAGTAGTATTGGCAGCGATCGGCGTGAAAAACTGTTTTTT. The chain recombines TRBV19 with TRBJ1-4; unclear D gene. V shed 3 bases and J shed 7 bases, with 15 bases lying between them. Per the germline V gene, CDR1 is LNHDA and CDR2 is SQIVND (reference sequence). The CDR3 runs to 15 residues.

The chain is built from TRBV6-4 and TRBJ1-1; TRBD1 is a possible D gene (5 bases). Per the germline V gene, CDR1 is MRHNA and CDR2 is SNTAGT. This CDR3 is built from 13 residues. V was shortened by 5 bases and J by 4 bases, with 11 bases between the two germline ends. CDR3 sequence (DNA): TGTGCCAGCAGTCGGGACTTGGTCACTGAAGCTTTCTTT. The encoded protein is CASSRDLVTEAFF.

This chain uses TRBV2 with TRBJ2-7; 7 nucleotides line up with TRBD2. The V gene end was trimmed by 0 bases and the J gene end by 6 bases; junction bases not matched to a gene: 5. There are 14 residues in the CDR3. The germline V gene encodes CDR1 SNHLY and CDR2 FYNNEI. CDR3 DNA: TGTGCCAGCAGTGAAGCGAGACTAGCTGGCGAGCAGTACTTC. It codes for CASSEARLAGEQYF.

J is TRBJ2-3 and V is TRBV2; maybe TRBD2 (6 bases). The CDR3 consists of 13 residues. V was trimmed by 4 bases and J by 3 bases, leaving 8 bases between them. Germline values: CDR1 SNHLY, CDR2 FYNNEI. The CDR3: CASSGEVTDTQYF. Here the CDR3 DNA reads TGTGCCAGCAGTGGGGAGGTTACAGATACGCAGTATTTT.

This chain joins TRBV5-1 and TRBJ1-1; tentatively, D is TRBD1 (5 bases). Germline V lookup: CDR1 SGHRS, CDR2 YFSETQ. This CDR3 has 13 residues. Trimming removed 1 base at V and 5 bases at J, with 9 bases between. CDR3 nucleotide sequence: TGCGCCAGCAGCTTGTGGGGGGAAACTGAAGCTTTCTTT. Encoded protein: CASSLWGETEAFF.

V and J are TRBV14 and TRBJ2-7; 8 bases align to TRBD2. V shed 4 bases and J 4 bases; nucleotides not matched to a gene: 9. The CDR3 consists of 15 residues. Germline V gene data show CDR1 as SGHDN and CDR2 as FVKESK. The DNA for the CDR3 is TGTGCCAGCAGCCGGGGAGGAGCGGGAGTTTACGAGCAGTACTTC. Translated, it gives CASSRGGAGVYEQYF.

The chain is built from TRBV6-5 and TRBJ2-5, with a weak D call TRBD1 (6 bases). The J call may be incorrect, as the DNA end agrees better with TRBJ2-7. CDR3 size: 13 residues. Germline-derived CDR1 and CDR2 are MNHEY and SVGAGI. This chain's CDR3 is CASRVTGRYEQYF. The DNA for the CDR3 is TGTGCCAGCAGAGTGACAGGTCGCTACGAGCAGTACTTC.

The gene calls are TRBV27 and TRBJ1-5, with a weak D call TRBD1 (6 bases). Germline CDR1 is MNHEY and CDR2 is SMNVEV (reference sequence). CDR3 length: 17 residues. The germline V and J ends were trimmed by 0 bases and 5 bases, with 17 bases remaining between them. As DNA, the CDR3 is TGTGCCAGCAGTTTATCCCTTACAGGGTTGGCAGATCAGCCCCAGCATTTT. Its protein product is CASSLSLTGLADQPQHF.